Here is one T cell receptor (beta chain) with its context. Per the authors' pipeline: Amplification of reference gene primers was used by the study to estimate nucleated cell counts. Measured with immunoSEQ multiplex PCR; TCRdb has only the in-frame clones, and not every one. V and J calls and clone size are given by that table; D and trimming were obtained from the DNA. The sample has around 15,000 clones, about 91% seen once. The sample comes from a study of blood T cell repertoires in COVID-19. Study-level information: Sites across the United States, Italy and Spain contributed samples from acute and convalescent COVID-19. PBMCs, B-cell-depleted T cells, or T cells were the source of the cDNA or gDNA that made up the material.

V lost 6 bases to trimming and J lost 1 base; unmatched junction nucleotides: 5. Germline loops: CDR1 SNHLY, CDR2 FYNNEI. The CDR3 runs to 14 residues. The clonotype was recovered from a human donor in a cohort sampled during active COVID-19. Sequencing was done on a sample of peripheral blood. V gene TRBV2 combines with J gene TRBJ1-1; TRBD1 matches 7 bases. The CDR3: CASRPGTANTEAFF. The CDR3 DNA reads TGTGCCAGCAGGCCCGGGACAGCGAACACTGAAGCTTTCTTT.